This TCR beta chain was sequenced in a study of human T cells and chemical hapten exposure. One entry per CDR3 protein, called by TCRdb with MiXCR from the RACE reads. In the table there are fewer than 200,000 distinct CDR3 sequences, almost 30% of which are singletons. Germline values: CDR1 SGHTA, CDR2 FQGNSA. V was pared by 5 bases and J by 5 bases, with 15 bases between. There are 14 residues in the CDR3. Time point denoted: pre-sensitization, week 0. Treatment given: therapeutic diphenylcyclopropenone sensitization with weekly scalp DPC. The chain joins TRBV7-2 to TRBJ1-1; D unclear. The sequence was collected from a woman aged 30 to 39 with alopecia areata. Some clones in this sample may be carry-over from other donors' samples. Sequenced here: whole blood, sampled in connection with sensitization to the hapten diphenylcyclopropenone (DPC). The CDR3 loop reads CASSPPDGWTEAFF. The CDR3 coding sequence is TGTGCCAGCAGCCCCCCTGACGGGTGGACTGAAGCTTTCTTT.